A selection of T cell receptor beta chains follows, all from one sample in a study of beta chain features in type 1 diabetes. Assay: immunoSEQ multiplex PCR; the TCRdb copy retains only in-frame clones and omits some. The sample lists nearly 700,000 clones, 13% occurring once. The sample taken for sequencing was naive CD4+ T cells from blood. These receptors were taken from a man between 18 and 35 years old with type 1 diabetes. The CDR3 runs from the conserved cysteine through the conserved F or W. Each record gives: J gene, D gene, V gene, clone size, CDR3 protein, CDR3 DNA. A D gene is named only where the DNA matches it firmly. Clone sizes are given selectively: once, few, many, or a class where the clone is expanded.

>TRBJ2-5|TRBD1|TRBV7-9|.
CASSQGQGEETQYF
TGTGCCAGCAGCCAGGGACAGGGAGAAGAGACCCAGTACTTC
>TRBJ2-4|.|TRBV2|.
CASKGTSNIQYF
TGTGCCAGCAAGGGGACTTCAAACATTCAGTACTTC
>TRBJ2-5|TRBD1|TRBV5-1|few
CASSAGGQETQYF
TGCGCCAGCAGCGCAGGGGGCCAGGAGACCCAGTACTTC
>TRBJ1-1|TRBD1|TRBV7-2|.
CASSKTDRVQAFF
TGTGCCAGCAGCAAAACCGACAGGGTCCAGGCTTTCTTT
>TRBJ2-3|.|TRBV10-3|many
CAISESTDTQYF
TGTGCCATCAGTGAGTCGACAGATACGCAGTATTTT
>TRBJ2-7|.|TRBV10-3|.
CAIAGWYSYEQYF
TGTGCCATCGCCGGGTGGTATTCATACGAGCAGTACTTC
>TRBJ2-5|.|TRBV7-6|.
CASSSMVAGTQETQYF
TGTGCCAGCAGCTCCATGGTGGCAGGGACCCAAGAGACCCAGTACTTC
>TRBJ1-1|TRBD1|TRBV30|.
CAWETGVFAEAFF
TGTGCCTGGGAGACAGGGGTGTTCGCTGAAGCTTTCTTT
>TRBJ1-2|.|TRBV6-5|few
CASSSSPTAPYGYTF
TGTGCCAGCAGTTCCTCCCCGACAGCTCCCTATGGCTACACCTTC
>TRBJ2-3|.|TRBV25-1|few
CASSDPNTDTQYF
TGTGCCAGCAGTGACCCCAACACAGATACGCAGTATTTT
>TRBJ2-3|.|TRBV29-1|.
CSVAEGFSTDTQYF
TGCAGCGTGGCGGAGGGATTCTCCACAGATACGCAGTATTTT
>TRBJ1-6|TRBD1|TRBV30|few
CAWMGQGNSPLHF
TGTGCCTGGATGGGACAGGGTAATTCACCCCTCCACTTT
>TRBJ1-5|.|TRBV6-1|few
CASNMDPLGNQPQHF
TGTGCCAGCAATATGGACCCCTTGGGGAATCAGCCCCAGCATTTT
>TRBJ2-7|.|TRBV4-1|few
CASSQSGPGSYSYEQYF
TGCGCCAGCAGCCAAAGCGGACCGGGATCCTACTCCTACGAGCAGTACTTC
>TRBJ1-5|.|TRBV4-1|few
CASSQDNNSNQPQHF
TGCGCCAGCAGCCAAGACAACAATAGCAATCAGCCCCAGCATTTT
>TRBJ1-1|TRBD1|TRBV7-2|.
CASSFGTENTEAFF
TGTGCCAGCAGCTTTGGGACAGAGAACACTGAAGCTTTCTTT
>TRBJ1-4|.|TRBV5-1|.
CASSGGRGNEKLFF
TGCGCCAGCAGCGGGGGACGGGGAAATGAAAAACTGTTTTTT
>TRBJ2-6|TRBD1|TRBV5-1|.
CASSRDRVYSGANVLTF
TGCGCCAGCAGCCGGGACAGGGTTTACTCTGGGGCCAACGTCCTGACTTTC
>TRBJ2-5|TRBD1|TRBV10-3|few
CAISEGQGPPGTQYF
TGTGCCATCAGTGAAGGACAGGGGCCTCCAGGGACCCAGTACTTC
>TRBJ1-5|.|TRBV7-7|.
CASSHAVWGGNQPQHF
TGTGCTAGCAGCCACGCCGTGTGGGGGGGCAATCAGCCCCAGCATTTT
>TRBJ2-3|.|TRBV25-1|once
CASSDGGDHTDTQYF
TGTGCCAGCAGTGACGGCGGGGACCACACAGATACGCAGTATTTT
>TRBJ2-1|.|TRBV29-1|.
CSVYGTLGIYNEQFF
TGCAGCGTTTACGGGACGCTTGGGATCTACAATGAGCAGTTCTTC
>TRBJ1-1|.|TRBV7-9|.
CASSLGQSNTEAFF
TGTGCCAGCAGCTTAGGTCAGAGTAACACTGAAGCTTTCTTT
>TRBJ1-1|.|TRBV9|few
CASSGSRENTEAFF
TGTGCCAGCAGCGGGTCCCGGGAGAACACTGAAGCTTTCTTT
>TRBJ2-7|.|TRBV7-8|.
CASSLFFDGRAVYEQYF
TGTGCCAGCAGCCTATTTTTCGACGGACGGGCCGTGTACGAGCAGTACTTC
>TRBJ1-1|.|TRBV30|.
CAWSVITEAFF
TGTGCCTGGAGTGTTATCACTGAAGCTTTCTTT
>TRBJ1-6|.|TRBV2|.
CASSGTGWSPFHF
TGTGCCAGCAGTGGGACCGGCTGGTCACCCTTCCACTTT
>TRBJ2-7|.|TRBV5-1|few
CASSPGQTKTYEQYF
TGCGCCAGCAGCCCCGGGCAGACTAAAACCTACGAGCAGTACTTC
>TRBJ2-7|TRBD2|TRBV7-2|few
CASSSSGGPYEQYF
TGTGCCAGCAGCTCTAGCGGGGGGCCCTACGAGCAGTACTTC
>TRBJ2-3|.|TRBV28|.
CASSPRGQWTDTQYF
TGTGCCAGCAGCCCCAGAGGACAGTGGACAGATACGCAGTATTTT
>TRBJ2-5|TRBD2|TRBV10-3|few
CAISESRGALETQYF
TGTGCCATCAGTGAGTCGCGGGGGGCCCTGGAGACCCAGTACTTC
>TRBJ1-1|TRBD1|TRBV10-3|.
CAITTGQGNAEAFF
TGTGCCATCACCACAGGACAGGGGAACGCTGAAGCTTTCTTT
>TRBJ2-3|.|TRBV11-2|.
CASSLGGLDTQYF
TGTGCCAGCAGCTTAGGGGGTCTGGATACGCAGTATTTT
>TRBJ2-5|.|TRBV11-2|.
CASSLGAQETQYF
TGTGCCAGCAGCTTGGGAGCCCAAGAGACCCAGTACTTC
>TRBJ2-2|.|TRBV25-1|.
CASSEYGGSVGELFF
TGTGCCAGCAGTGAATATGGGGGATCCGTCGGGGAGCTGTTTTTT
>TRBJ2-1|TRBD2|TRBV4-1|.
CASSQEFSGVWNEQFF
TGCGCCAGCAGCCAAGAATTTAGCGGGGTTTGGAATGAGCAGTTCTTC
>TRBJ1-5|.|TRBV5-8|.
CASSLDASHSNQPQHF
TGTGCCAGCAGCTTGGATGCCAGTCATAGCAATCAGCCCCAGCATTTT
>TRBJ1-5|.|TRBV7-8|.
CASSTSGGAGQPQHF
TGTGCCAGCAGCACCTCCGGGGGCGCCGGTCAGCCCCAGCATTTT
>TRBJ1-4|TRBD1|TRBV6-1|few
CASSLTGNYEKLFF
TGTGCCAGCAGCTTGACAGGGAACTATGAAAAACTGTTTTTT
>TRBJ1-6|.|TRBV28|.
CASSYPPFGVENSPLHF
TGTGCCAGCAGTTACCCCCCTTTCGGGGTAGAAAATTCACCCCTCCACTTT
>TRBJ2-2|TRBD1|TRBV7-9|.
CASSSGQGNTGELFF
TGTGCCAGCAGCTCCGGACAGGGGAACACCGGGGAGCTGTTTTTT
>TRBJ2-6|.|TRBV5-1|few
CASSPSAGANVLTF
TGCGCCAGCAGCCCTAGCGCTGGGGCCAACGTCCTGACTTTC
>TRBJ2-5|.|TRBV5-1|.
CASSLGQGQETQYF
TGCGCCAGCAGCTTGGGGCAGGGTCAAGAGACCCAGTACTTC
>TRBJ1-6|.|TRBV2|.
CASEQGLDNSPLHF
TGTGCCAGCGAACAAGGACTGGATAATTCACCCCTCCACTTT
>TRBJ2-2|.|TRBV6-5|.
CASSYSSGSNTGELFF
TGTGCCAGCAGTTACTCTTCAGGGTCGAACACCGGGGAGCTGTTTTTT
>TRBJ2-7|.|TRBV6-1|once
CASSRDPNYEQYF
TGTGCCAGCAGCCGGGACCCAAACTACGAGCAGTACTTC
>TRBJ2-3|TRBD2|TRBV4-2|few
CASSPTSGYTDTQYF
TGTGCCAGCAGCCCGACTAGCGGCTACACAGATACGCAGTATTTT
>TRBJ1-2|.|TRBV30|few
CAWRGGYGYTF
TGTGCCTGGAGGGGGGGCTATGGCTACACCTTC
>TRBJ2-7|.|TRBV11-2|few
CASSLAGQLSYEQYF
TGTGCCAGCAGCTTAGCAGGGCAACTCTCCTACGAGCAGTACTTC
>TRBJ1-6|.|TRBV7-9|few
CASSSGTQFPPLHF
TGTGCCAGCAGCTCCGGGACCCAGTTTCCACCCCTCCACTTT
>TRBJ2-4|.|TRBV19|few
CASSRAGLAKNIQYF
TGTGCCAGTAGCCGGGCAGGCCTAGCCAAAAACATTCAGTACTTC
>TRBJ2-5|.|TRBV20-1|.
CSARDKETQYF
TGCAGTGCTAGGGATAAAGAGACCCAGTACTTC
>TRBJ1-2|.|TRBV15|few
CATSTLSPGWTGYGYTF
TGTGCCACCAGCACCCTATCCCCCGGGTGGACCGGGTATGGCTACACCTTC
>TRBJ1-2|.|TRBV7-9|few
CASSTGGDGYTF
TGTGCCAGCAGCACTGGAGGGGATGGCTACACCTTC
>TRBJ1-1|.|TRBV30|few
CAWSVSVSEVSEAFF
TGTGCCTGGAGTGTAAGCGTTTCGGAGGTTTCTGAAGCTTTCTTT